This T cell receptor (beta chain) came from a study of cytomegalovirus exposure and HLA in healthy donors (dated by TCRdb to about 2017). In terms of the full investigation: In an earlier analysis of approximately 500 of the donors, less than 350 Gb of sequence data and some 120 million unique TCR beta sequences from 150 million to 200 million T cells were reported. The number of typed donors differed by locus: 629-630 for A, B, C, DRB1 and DQB1; 522 for DQA1; approximately 600 for DPA1; and about 470 for DPB1. High-throughput TCR immunosequencing, statistical association of individual TCRs with disease status, and machine learning were combined to predict cytomegalovirus infection status. An earlier analysis of fewer than 700 of the donors applied high-throughput TCR beta sequencing to assess whether each TCR beta V gene segment acted as functional or pseudogenic. A later analysis re-examined previously published TCR beta repertoires from just over 650 donors and added high-resolution HLA genotyping to investigate patterns of TCR occurrence. A later genetic analysis used genome-wide SNP genotypes for about three fifths of the 666 donors, treating that subset as a discovery cohort. The study aimed to test whether cataloging public T cell receptors could reveal signatures of past pathogen exposure. Rather than drawing on any new phenotypic data, the later analysis identified candidate immune exposures from TCR beta sequences and the way those sequences occurred across donors. Around 330 gigabases of sequencing data and around 85 million unique TCR sequences made up an early release that covered nearly 650 HLA-typed donors. Along with the approximately 700-subject first cohort, a separate validation cohort of roughly 110 different subjects was used. Donor age, sex, ethnicity and CMV serostatus were compiled together with the repertoire data. Among about 360 genotyped donors of the cohort, an average of approximately 230,000 unique TCR beta nucleotide sequences were sequenced per donor, approximately 20% of them non-productive. Several DR-DQ haplotypes were treated as single units for association and clustering because of strong linkage in the cohort. Of the approximately 400 genotyped donors, approximately 80% were placed in the genetic ancestry cluster associated with self-reported Caucasian donors. All discovery cohort repertoires had been generated on a single sequencing platform. Class I and class II HLA loci were covered by the typing at four-digit resolution. The T cell repertoires of 670 or so subjects were profiled by immunosequencing and related to cytomegalovirus serostatus. Here is what the overall study found, with its caveats: The study listed 150 to 200 TCR beta chains as associated with cytomegalovirus. A later analysis found that TCR association rates varied across HLA loci, with DRB1 alleles showing the most associated TCRs and HLA-C alleles the fewest. Immune exposure information for the cohort was limited to CMV serostatus. Because counts were too low, seventeen rarely observed V segments, including chromosome 9 orphons, were excluded from the earlier analysis of 587 of the donors. In a later analysis, some 17,000 TCR beta sequences were associated with specific HLA alleles at a false discovery rate of 0.05. In a later genetic analysis, fewer N-insertions in productive TCRs were reported among donors in an Asian-associated ancestry cluster than the roughly 710-donor mean. Three of the identified cytomegalovirus-associated TCR beta chains were confirmed in vitro to be specific for cytomegalovirus antigens. Sequencing depth was assumed to be roughly uniform across donors in the presence/absence analyses, though that assumption may not hold. In a later genetic analysis, a missense DCLRE1C variant was associated with V-gene and J-gene trimming of TCR beta chains, and the association was replicated in an independent cohort. A further reported finding was that TCR beta sequences accurately predicted the HLA-A and HLA-B alleles for most subjects in the first cohort. A cluster of highly shared sequence variants was judged likely to represent a technical artifact of the sequencing pipeline. Cytomegalovirus status was reported to be diagnosed by the classifier with high specificity and sensitivity in both the original and validation cohorts. Some IMGT-functional V segments, including TRBV6-2 and TRBV6-3, could not be distinguished by the 87-base-pair reads and were therefore excluded. In a later analysis, several top co-occurrence clusters were reported to appear linked to parvovirus B19, influenza, CMV and Epstein-Barr virus. When HLA alleles, especially DR and DQ, strongly co-occurred, TCR associations were difficult to assign to individual alleles. Broadly in line with IMGT annotations, most TCR beta V segments showed up in productive rearrangements about 87% or about 30% of the time in an earlier analysis of 587 of the donors. In this cohort, only TCR beta chains were sequenced, and detectable features were limited by the absence of alpha or paired-chain data. Because HLA typing was unavailable for some donors at each locus, only the typed subset was used in association tests. It was suggested by the authors that the approach could potentially be generalized to other disease states and immunological phenotypes. A later analysis found that HLA-associated TCR beta chains were more clonally expanded and had lower generation probabilities than equally common non-associated chains. Linkage disequilibrium might explain the correlated functional status among segregating V segments, but an unknown experimental factor could not be ruled out. Across donors, most TCR sequences were observed very rarely, whereas some public TCRs were present in many individuals. In a later analysis, most CMV-associated TCR beta chains were found to appear HLA-restricted, with HLA associations seemingly driven largely by CMV exposure.

On this clone itself: This receptor's antigen is unknown. No base-level quality is on record; no much larger clone is a single base apart.

Library construction relied on the immunoSEQ multiplex PCR assay. For the multiplex PCR, a mixture combining 60 forward primers for TCR Vbeta segments and 13 reverse primers for TCR Jbeta segments was used. The CDR3 region of rearranged TCR beta genes was amplified from genomic DNA with a multiplex PCR assay. Amplified TCR beta libraries were sequenced as 87-base-pair reads on the Illumina HiSeq System. Concerning the study's data processing: Across the 670 or so repertoires, a later analysis counted some 80 million unique TCR beta chains, roughly 11 million of which were shared by at least two donors. To remove PCR and sequencing errors, raw reads were error-corrected and collapsed into unique sequences using a nearest-neighbor algorithm that merged closely related sequences. Alignment of CDR3 sequences to IMGT reference sequences was used to assign V, D and J gene segments. For a sequence to be retained, at least a six-nucleotide match to both a V gene segment and a J gene segment was required. A rearrangement was called productive if the CDR3 had no stop codons and remained in frame with V and J, and every other rearrangement was called non-productive. Following IMGT convention, CDR3 was defined as the stretch from the second conserved V-encoded cysteine to the conserved J-encoded phenylalanine. In an earlier analysis of 500 to 650 of the donors, sequences lacking an unambiguous match to a single V gene segment were excluded. An earlier analysis of 500 to 700 of the donors classified V segments as functional when productive rearrangements were above 56.7% and as segregating when the standard deviation between donors was above 5%. A statistical classification framework was developed to diagnose cytomegalovirus status using the catalog of TCR beta chain sequences. In a later analysis, TCR nucleotide sequences were compared against IMGT/GENE-DB human TR gene sequences so that V and J genes could be assigned. The TCRdist pipeline was used in a later analysis to assign CDR3 sequences and most-parsimonious VDJ recombination scenarios. In a later analysis, each TCR beta chain was defined by its CDR3 amino acid sequence together with its V-gene family, and reads lacking a unique V-gene family were excluded. As a way to deal with suspected cross-contamination and a sequencing artifact, a later analysis dropped 640 or so nucleotide sequences that were highly shared and had low generation probability. In a later analysis, a clonal expansion index was calculated for each public chain from normalized within-repertoire ranks of inferred template counts. In a later analysis, generation probabilities were computed with a VDJ recombination model fitted to out-of-frame rearrangements, and the resulting probabilities were checked against IGoR. A later analysis scored TCR-TCR, TCR-HLA and TCR-CMV co-occurrence with hypergeometric tests, applying a repertoire-size bias correction to TCR pairs. False discovery rates were estimated in a later analysis by permuting HLA or CMV assignments 20 times. A later analysis grouped co-occurring TCRs with DBSCAN, adding TCRdist sequence similarity when clustering within HLA-allele-positive subsets. Co-occurrence clustering excluded repertoires with fewer than 30,000 or more than 120,000 public chains, plus five with anomalous nucleotide sharing. TCRdb limited this immuneACCESS table to in-frame rearrangements with V and J called. A share of clones is missing; checked studies link under half to unresolved V genes, and the rest is unexplained. V, J and clone size are those of that table, while D and trimming were read from the DNA. The sample table contains 90,000 to 140,000 clones; only one count was recorded for more than 65% of them. Clones ranked in the top ten supply roughly 8% of the sample.

From a lookup of the germline V gene, CDR1 and CDR2 are SGHDN and FVKESK. Deletion took 1 base off V and 4 bases off J, with a span of 10 bases between the germline ends. The CDR3 holds 14 amino acids from the cysteine to the phenylalanine. Only the CDR3 region is kept as DNA, spanning 42 bases read in frame from base 1. The cohort was made up of roughly 670 healthy bone marrow donors. At the time of sampling, all cohort members were nominally healthy, though unrecorded immune exposures were likely present. The donor tested CMV seropositive and was one of the 289 seropositive cohort members. Each donor provided a peripheral blood sample, and peripheral blood mononuclear cells were used for TCR beta sequencing. Genomic DNA was extracted from the blood cell samples with the Qiagen DNeasy Blood Extraction Kit.

The sequence is built from TRBV14 and TRBJ1-1; a tentative D call is TRBD1 (6 bases match). This clonotype was sampled from a man aged 35 to 55 in good health and CMV-seropositive. The sequenced sample was PBMCs. The base sequence is TGTGCCAGCAGCCAAGTTACAGGGACCACTGAAGCTTTCTTT. This translates into CASSQVTGTTEAFF.